This TCR beta chain was obtained from a study of cytomegalovirus exposure and HLA in healthy donors. Study-level points and caveats: 164 TCR beta chains were listed as cytomegalovirus-associated. When the data were analyzed later, several of the most significant clusters appeared to be linked to common viral pathogens. Within a later analysis, the majority of CMV-associated TCR beta chains appeared HLA-restricted.

As to this clone: The antigen is not known.

The ends lost 3 bases at V and 8 bases at J; junction bases unmatched: 10. Germline V gives CDR1 SGHTA, CDR2 FQGNSA. The CDR3 contains 15 residues. 13 Jbeta primers and 60 Vbeta primers were used for the PCR. Sequencing was performed with immunoSEQ multiplex PCR; in TCRdb, only in-frame clones are kept and a portion is missing. This table has 65,000 to 95,000 clones, under 80% appearing once. The sequenced sample was PBMCs. V and J are TRBV7-2 and TRBJ1-2; 9 nucleotides line up with TRBD1. The sequence was obtained from a human donor in good health. The DNA of the CDR3 is TGTGCCAGCAGCTTGGGGACAGGGTTAGTTGGGGGCTACACCTTC. Its translation: CASSLGTGLVGGYTF.